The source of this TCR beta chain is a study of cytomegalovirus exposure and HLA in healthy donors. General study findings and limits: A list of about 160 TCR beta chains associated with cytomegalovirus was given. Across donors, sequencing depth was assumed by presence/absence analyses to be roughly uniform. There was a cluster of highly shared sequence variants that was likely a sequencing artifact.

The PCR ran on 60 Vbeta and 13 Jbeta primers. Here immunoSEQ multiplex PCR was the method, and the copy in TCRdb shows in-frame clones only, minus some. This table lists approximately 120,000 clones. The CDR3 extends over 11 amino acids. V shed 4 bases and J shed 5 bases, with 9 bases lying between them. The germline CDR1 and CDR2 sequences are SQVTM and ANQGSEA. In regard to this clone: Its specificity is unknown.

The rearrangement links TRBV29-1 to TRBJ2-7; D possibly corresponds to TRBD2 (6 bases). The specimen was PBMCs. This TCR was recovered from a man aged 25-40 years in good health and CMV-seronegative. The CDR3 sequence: CSVGGGHEQYF. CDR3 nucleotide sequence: TGCAGCGTTGGGGGAGGCCACGAGCAGTACTTC.